The rows below give T cell receptor beta chains drawn from one sample of a study of blood T cell repertoires in COVID-19. Generated by immunoSEQ multiplex PCR, the TCRdb table keeps only in-frame clones and is missing some. The profile covers roughly 250,000 clones, with about nine tenths appearing a single time and around 1.8% taken by the ten largest. Specimen: PBMCs or T cells enriched from blood (not recorded which). Receptors were obtained from a woman aged 18 to 35 who had recovered from COVID-19. The CDR3 runs from the conserved cysteine through the conserved F or W. A D gene is named only where the DNA matches it firmly. Not every row has a clone size; where given, it reads once, few, many or a size class.

length: 16; J: TRBJ2-1; V: TRBV7-9; size: -; D: TRBD2; DNA: TGTGCCAGCAGCCTCGGACTAGCTTGGATGTACAATGAGCAGTTCTTC; CDR3: CASSLGLAWMYNEQFF
length: 15; J: TRBJ1-4; V: TRBV5-5; size: -; D: TRBD1; DNA: TGTGCCAGCAGCTTTAGCCAGGGGGCGACTGAAAAACTGTTTTTT; CDR3: CASSFSQGATEKLFF
length: 15; J: TRBJ2-7; V: TRBV27; size: -; D: TRBD1; DNA: TGTGCCAGCAGTTATAGGGGACAGGGCCCACACGAGCAGTACTTC; CDR3: CASSYRGQGPHEQYF
length: 15; J: TRBJ1-6; V: TRBV5-1; size: -; D: -; DNA: TGCGCCAGCAGCTGGACGGGGACTTATAATTCACCCCTCCACTTT; CDR3: CASSWTGTYNSPLHF
length: 15; J: TRBJ2-3; V: TRBV5-1; size: -; D: TRBD1; DNA: TGCGCCAGCAGCTTGGCAGGGGGCAAGGCAGATACGCAGTATTTT; CDR3: CASSLAGGKADTQYF
length: 15; J: TRBJ2-1; V: TRBV6-5; size: -; D: -; DNA: TGTGCCAGCAGTTACTCGGGCGGGACTTACAATGAGCAGTTCTTC; CDR3: CASSYSGGTYNEQFF
length: 12; J: TRBJ1-1; V: TRBV7-9; size: -; D: TRBD1; DNA: TGTGCCAGCAGCTCACAGGGGGCGCATGCTTTCTTT; CDR3: CASSSQGAHAFF
length: 16; J: TRBJ1-2; V: TRBV19; size: -; D: TRBD1; DNA: TGTGCCAGTAGTTTTCGGACAGGCCTAAAGAACTATGGCTACACCTTC; CDR3: CASSFRTGLKNYGYTF
length: 14; J: TRBJ1-5; V: TRBV18; size: -; D: TRBD1; DNA: TGTGCCAGCTCAATGGGACAGGGAATGCAGCCCCAGCATTTT; CDR3: CASSMGQGMQPQHF
length: 16; J: TRBJ1-6; V: TRBV4-1; size: few; D: TRBD1; DNA: TGCGCCAGCAGCCAAGATTGGGGACAGGGGTCTTCACCCCTCCACTTT; CDR3: CASSQDWGQGSSPLHF
length: 15; J: TRBJ2-3; V: TRBV4-1; size: -; D: -; DNA: TGCGCCAGCAGCCAAGGACTCAGGGGCACAGATACGCAGTATTTT; CDR3: CASSQGLRGTDTQYF
length: 13; J: TRBJ1-3; V: TRBV6-1; size: -; D: TRBD1; DNA: TGTGCCAGCAGTGAGGGACAGAAAAACACCATATATTTT; CDR3: CASSEGQKNTIYF
length: 15; J: TRBJ2-2; V: TRBV14; size: -; D: TRBD2; DNA: TGTGCCAGCAGCCAGCGGGCGGGAGCAACCGGGGAGCTGTTTTTT; CDR3: CASSQRAGATGELFF
length: 13; J: TRBJ1-2; V: TRBV12-3/TRBV12-4; size: -; D: TRBD1; DNA: TGTGCCAGCAGGTTGACAGGGAACTATGGCTACACCTTC; CDR3: CASRLTGNYGYTF
length: 16; J: TRBJ1-3; V: TRBV11-1; size: -; D: -; DNA: TGTGCCAGCAGCTTGGGAAGGACAGTCCCAGGAAACACCATATATTTT; CDR3: CASSLGRTVPGNTIYF
length: 13; J: TRBJ1-5; V: TRBV29-1; size: -; D: -; DNA: TGCAGCGTTGGCCAGGGGTTCTATCAGCCCCAGCATTTT; CDR3: CSVGQGFYQPQHF
length: 13; J: TRBJ2-2; V: TRBV27; size: -; D: -; DNA: TGTGCCAGCAGGCGGGTGGGCACCGGGGAGCTGTTTTTT; CDR3: CASRRVGTGELFF
length: 17; J: TRBJ2-3; V: TRBV5-1; size: -; D: -; DNA: TGCGCCAGCAGCTTGAATCGTAGGGGTGTAAGATCAGATACGCAGTATTTT; CDR3: CASSLNRRGVRSDTQYF
length: 14; J: TRBJ2-7; V: TRBV2; size: -; D: -; DNA: TGTGCCAGCAGTGAAGGACTGGAGAAGGACGAGCAGTACTTC; CDR3: CASSEGLEKDEQYF
length: 17; J: TRBJ2-2; V: TRBV7-8; size: -; D: TRBD2; DNA: TGTGCCAGCAGCCCCATCGGACTAGCGGGGGAGGGCGGGGAGCTGTTTTTT; CDR3: CASSPIGLAGEGGELFF
length: 14; J: TRBJ2-3; V: TRBV5-1; size: -; D: -; DNA: TGCGCCAGCAGCGAACGGACTGGGACAGATACGCAGTATTTT; CDR3: CASSERTGTDTQYF
length: 13; J: TRBJ1-1; V: TRBV12-3/TRBV12-4; size: -; D: -; DNA: TGTGCCAGCAGTTTGGCCCGGAACACTGAAGCTTTCTTT; CDR3: CASSLARNTEAFF
length: 14; J: TRBJ1-2; V: TRBV5-4; size: -; D: TRBD1; DNA: TGTGCCAGCAGCTTGTTACAGGGGGCCTATGGCTACACCTTC; CDR3: CASSLLQGAYGYTF